The present entry profiles one T cell receptor beta chain with its context. This clonotype came up many times. Its antigen specificity is not known. Per-base quality was not reported, and no clone a single base away is much larger than it. The data originate from a study of breast tumors, draining lymph nodes, adjacent tissues (dated by TCRdb to the mid-2010s). Some background on the complete study: TCR beta repertoires were compared across tumor, adjacent nontumor tissue and axillary lymph nodes obtained from breast cancer patients. The study was designed to assess the relationships and possible T-cell exchange between tumor, surrounding tissue and draining lymph node repertoires in human breast cancer.

The lymph node samples were taken from the axillary draining lymph nodes of breast cancer patients. Paper-wide results and their limitations: The study presented the conclusion that tumor T cells originate in lymph nodes as consistent with a hypothesis, not as something directly demonstrated. A scenario in which most tumor T cells derive from the lymph node and then expand within tumor tissue was judged to be consistent with the data. In luminal-like breast cancer, tumor and nontumor tissue repertoires resembled each other significantly more than in basal-like breast cancer. T-cell repertoire diversity in tumors was found to be lower than in lymph nodes but higher than in nontumor tissue, and preferential V and J gene usage was observed.

Reads for this sample came from an Illumina HiSeq 2000. TCR beta chain libraries were generated by multiplex PCR amplification. The amplified TCR beta chain products were analyzed by high-throughput sequencing. TCRdb reworked the public reads: Q25 trimming with fastp, MiXCR clone assembly, productive beta chains retained. Rows with a matching CDR3 protein are joined into one entry that keeps the most common DNA and genes. In this sample the table shows nearly 200,000 distinct CDR3 sequences, roughly 31% of which occur a single time. 4% to 5.5% of the sample is held by the ten biggest clonotypes. Reading from cysteine to phenylalanine, the CDR3 counts 13 amino acids. Only the CDR3 DNA stays, 39 bases, in frame from base 1. V and J are truncated by 2 bases and 6 bases respectively, leaving an intervening sequence of 10 bases. Looking up the germline V gene yields CDR1 MGHDK and CDR2 SYGVNS.

Rearrangement joined TRBV25-1 to TRBJ1-2; the best D guess is TRBD1, with 6 bases matching. Sequencing was carried out using axillary lymph node tissue. The clonotype originates from a female donor with breast cancer. Some clones in this sample may be carry-over from other donors' samples. CDR3 reads: CASSERQDNGYTF. The nucleotides read TGTGCCAGCAGTGAAAGACAGGACAATGGCTACACCTTC.